This T cell receptor (beta chain) originates from a study of T cell repertoires in cytomegalovirus infection. The germline V gene encodes CDR1 LNHDA and CDR2 SQIVND (reference sequence). V was pared by 5 bases and J by 5 bases, with 13 bases of the junction left unmatched. The CDR3 extends over 16 amino acids. Of note for this clonotype: Its antigen is as yet unknown.

TCRdb passed the reads through MiXCR, listing each CDR3 protein once. The table has about 830,000 distinct CDR3 sequences, 32% seen once. J is TRBJ2-5 and V is TRBV19, with TRBD2 identical over 8 bases. The clonotype comes from a human donor in good health (CMV status not recorded). Some clones in this sample may be carry-over from other donors' samples. This sample comprised cultured CD8+ T cells from PBMCs, obtained from culture after CMV antigen stimulation. CDR3 DNA: TGTGCCAGTAGTCCCTTCACGCGGGGGGCCGGGGAGACCCAGTACTTC. Protein: CASSPFTRGAGETQYF.